This entry concerns a single T cell receptor (beta chain). This sample is drawn from a study of shared T cell receptors in the human thymus. TCRdb keeps only in-frame clones here, not all; method: immunoSEQ multiplex PCR. This sample carries 640,000 or so clones, more than 75% of them seen once, and the ten largest clones take approximately 0.0097%. These same records also appear under a second study, on human thymus T cells. In that study: Thymus was obtained from resections taken during corrective heart surgery. Repertoires from thymus and blood appeared to show biased V and J gene usage. Highly overlapping thymic repertoires in unrelated individuals were reported by related research.

This receptor was identified in a boy in the first two years of life with a congenital heart defect. Material: thymocytes.

This chain's CDR3 is CASSFQVEAFF. The CDR3 DNA reads as TGTGCCAGCAGTTTTCAGGTCGAAGCTTTCTTT. This chain uses TRBV28 with TRBJ1-1; D unclear. Trimming left V 3 bases short and J 8 bases short, with 7 bases between. Germline V lookup: CDR1 MDHEN, CDR2 SYDVKM. The CDR3 has 11 residues.